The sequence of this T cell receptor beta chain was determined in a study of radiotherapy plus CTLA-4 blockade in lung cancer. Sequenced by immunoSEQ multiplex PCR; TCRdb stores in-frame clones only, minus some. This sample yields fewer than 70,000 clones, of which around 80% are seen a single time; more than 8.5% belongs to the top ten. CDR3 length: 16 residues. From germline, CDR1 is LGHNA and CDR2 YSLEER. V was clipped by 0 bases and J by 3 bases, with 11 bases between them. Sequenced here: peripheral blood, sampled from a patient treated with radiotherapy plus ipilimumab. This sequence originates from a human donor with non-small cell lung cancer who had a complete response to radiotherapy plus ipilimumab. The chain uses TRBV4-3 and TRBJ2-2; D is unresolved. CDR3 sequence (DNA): TGCGCCAGCAGCCAAGAGTCCAACAGTTACACCGGGGAGCTGTTTTTT. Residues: CASSQESNSYTGELFF.